A selection of T cell receptor beta chains follows, all from one sample in a study of blood T cell repertoires in COVID-19. Repertoires were generated with immunoSEQ multiplex PCR, while TCRdb's copy carries only in-frame clones and drops some. The table shows about 130,000 clones, with 70% to 85% occurring only once. The specimen sequenced was peripheral blood. These TCRs come from a man aged 60 to 75 who had recovered from COVID-19. Both conserved end residues are trimmed from each CDR3.

v_call	j_call	cdr3_aa
TRBV3-1/TRBV3-2	TRBJ2-6	ASSQEGQGGTGANVLT
TRBV7-2	TRBJ1-6	ASSIEGGANNSPLH
TRBV5-1	TRBJ2-7	ASSFAGTGVIEQY
TRBV2	TRBJ2-1	ASSEDGSSYNEQF
TRBV6-1	TRBJ2-7	ASSDRTGLKQY
TRBV4-1	TRBJ1-3	ASSQEKTASGNTIY
TRBV19	TRBJ1-6	ASSLGQVNSPLH
TRBV15	TRBJ2-7	ATSSGLLLGQGIYEQY
TRBV7-2	TRBJ2-2	ASSYQATGELF
TRBV6-1	TRBJ1-2	ASSEARTEDGYT
TRBV5-3	TRBJ1-5	ARSLAWAGASPLNQPQH
TRBV21-1	TRBJ2-2	ASSSVGVRTGELF
TRBV5-6	TRBJ1-6	ASSPMGGGNSPLH
TRBV5-6	TRBJ2-5	ASSPGGAIQTQY
TRBV5-1	TRBJ2-3	ASSGGTQGTDTQY
TRBV2	TRBJ2-7	ASSIPPGEQY
TRBV5-5	TRBJ2-5	ASSLADSQETQY
TRBV6-1	TRBJ1-2	ASSDQAPSKDYT
TRBV29-1	TRBJ2-7	SVEDHGAEVYEQY
TRBV7-2	TRBJ2-1	ASSPGLDYNEQF
TRBV7-8	TRBJ1-2	ASSFDRGLDGYT
TRBV6-1	TRBJ2-7	ASSEAAYEQY
TRBV7-3	TRBJ1-1	ASSPLRNTEAF
TRBV27	TRBJ2-7	ASSLRPGNPYEQY
TRBV11-3	TRBJ2-2	ASSLAANTGELF
TRBV27	TRBJ2-6	ASSHDRVGAGANVLT
TRBV7-2	TRBJ2-2	ASRNMGGVTGELF
TRBV28	TRBJ1-1	ASYQGAEAF
TRBV5-1	TRBJ1-4	ASSLAWAPGEKLF
TRBV2	TRBJ2-2	ASTSGNTGELF
TRBV7-2	TRBJ2-5	ASSLVAGGGETQY
TRBV18	TRBJ2-1	ASSPLAGGNNEQF
TRBV2	TRBJ2-5	ASSVTSGGLFQY
TRBV19	TRBJ1-1	ASRYRDTEAF
TRBV7-6	TRBJ1-1	ASSLFQGGVTEAF
TRBV14	TRBJ2-2	ASSQLSIAGVLPGELF
TRBV28	TRBJ2-7	ASSSRDKSSYEQY
TRBV30	TRBJ2-5	AWSATSTAPQY
TRBV25-1	TRBJ2-2	ASSDRGLAGELF
TRBV28	TRBJ2-7	ASSPQGQGDYEQY
TRBV28	TRBJ2-1	ASTWGAGLNEQF
TRBV18	TRBJ1-1	ASSGTANTEAF
TRBV28	TRBJ2-1	ASSLIRGEDNEQF
TRBV29-1	TRBJ2-7	SVGTGWEQY
TRBV11-2	TRBJ1-2	ASSFDSNYGYT
TRBV20-1	TRBJ2-4	SASRGADKNIQY
TRBV30	TRBJ1-2	AWSVGHNYGYT
TRBV18	TRBJ2-7	ASSPPSAGGSEQY
TRBV5-4	TRBJ2-1	ASSSDLAVSYNEQF